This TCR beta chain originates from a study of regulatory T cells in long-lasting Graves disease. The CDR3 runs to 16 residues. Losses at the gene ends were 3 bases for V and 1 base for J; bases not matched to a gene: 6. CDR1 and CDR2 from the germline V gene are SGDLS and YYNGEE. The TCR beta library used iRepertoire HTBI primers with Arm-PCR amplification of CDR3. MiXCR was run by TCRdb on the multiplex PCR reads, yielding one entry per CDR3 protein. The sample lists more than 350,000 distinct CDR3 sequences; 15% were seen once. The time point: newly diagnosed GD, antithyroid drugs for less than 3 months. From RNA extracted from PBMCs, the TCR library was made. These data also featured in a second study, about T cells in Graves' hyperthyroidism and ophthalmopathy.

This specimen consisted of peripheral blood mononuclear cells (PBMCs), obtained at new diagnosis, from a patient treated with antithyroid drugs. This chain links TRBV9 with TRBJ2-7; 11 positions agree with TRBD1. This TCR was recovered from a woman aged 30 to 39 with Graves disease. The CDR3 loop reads CASSGRDRGGSYEQYF. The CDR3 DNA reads TGTGCCAGCAGCGGGCGGGACAGGGGGGGTTCCTACGAGCAGTACTTC.